This T cell receptor (beta chain) was documented in a study of T-cell memory formation after mild COVID-19. Study-wide context: TCR clusters largely stayed donor specific. Study outcomes and limitations: Pre-infection memory carried some responding clones, suggesting that cross-reactive memory joined.

TCR alpha and TCR beta cDNA libraries carrying sample barcodes and UMIs were produced by 5'RACE using constant-segment primers. TCRdb re-called the 5' RACE reads through MiXCR, storing one row per CDR3 protein. The table shows under 70,000 distinct CDR3 sequences, with 9.3% occurring only once. This clonotype was detected a few times. The antigen is not known. V was shortened by 0 bases and J by 5 bases, with 11 bases between the two germline ends. The CDR3 runs 15 residues. Per the germline V gene, CDR1 is SGHRS and CDR2 is YFSETQ. The sample comprised PBMCs or a T cell subset sorted from them (not recorded which). J is TRBJ2-2 and V is TRBV5-1; D is uncertain. The clonotype comes from a man aged 18 to 30 who had mild COVID-19 (a few samples of this study predate the infection). Cell type and time point are not known. This CDR3 reads CASSLENMGTGELFF. CDR3 nucleotides: TGCGCCAGCAGCTTGGAAAACATGGGAACCGGGGAGCTGTTTTTT.